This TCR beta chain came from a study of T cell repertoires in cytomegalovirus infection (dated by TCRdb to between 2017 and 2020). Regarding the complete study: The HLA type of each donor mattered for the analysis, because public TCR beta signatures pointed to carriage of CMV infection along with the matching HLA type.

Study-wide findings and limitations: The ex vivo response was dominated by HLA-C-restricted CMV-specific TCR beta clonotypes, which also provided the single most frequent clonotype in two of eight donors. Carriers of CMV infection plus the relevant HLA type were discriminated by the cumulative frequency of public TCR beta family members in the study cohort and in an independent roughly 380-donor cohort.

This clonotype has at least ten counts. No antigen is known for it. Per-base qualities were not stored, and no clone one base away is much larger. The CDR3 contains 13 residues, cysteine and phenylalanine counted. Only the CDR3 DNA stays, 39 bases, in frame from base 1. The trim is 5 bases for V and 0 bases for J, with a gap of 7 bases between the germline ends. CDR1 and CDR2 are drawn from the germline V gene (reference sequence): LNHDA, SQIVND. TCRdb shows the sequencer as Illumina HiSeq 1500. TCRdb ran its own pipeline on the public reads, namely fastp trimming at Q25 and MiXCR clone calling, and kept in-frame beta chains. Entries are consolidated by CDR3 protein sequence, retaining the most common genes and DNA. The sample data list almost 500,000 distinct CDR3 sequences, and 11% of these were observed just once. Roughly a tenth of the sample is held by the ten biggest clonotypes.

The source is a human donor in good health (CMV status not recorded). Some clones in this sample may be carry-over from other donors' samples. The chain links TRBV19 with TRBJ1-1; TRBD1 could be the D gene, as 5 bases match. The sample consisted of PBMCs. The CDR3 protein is CASSSGLNTEAFF. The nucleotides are TGTGCCAGTAGTTCGGGGCTGAACACTGAAGCTTTCTTT.